This T cell receptor beta chain was sequenced in a study of T cells in Graves' hyperthyroidism and ophthalmopathy. Whole-study context: Upon initial diagnosis and before any treatment, peripheral blood was collected.

Researchers took RNA transcripts and amplified the TCR beta CDR3 regions from them. First-round RT-PCR of the TCR CDR3 relied on the HTBI primer set. One entry per CDR3 protein, called by TCRdb with MiXCR from the multiplex PCR reads. The sample shows approximately 530,000 distinct CDR3 sequences, 15% to 20% of them seen only once. In this sample, this clonotype turned up a few times. The CDR3 extends over 15 amino acids. Trimming cost V 5 bases and J 2 bases; bases outside gene matches: 11. The germline gives CDR1 DFQATT, CDR2 SNEGSKA (reference sequence). Sequenced material: blood. This chain connects TRBV20-1 to TRBJ2-7; 8 nucleotides align to TRBD1. The receptor was isolated from a man aged 40-50 years with Graves' ophthalmopathy. The CDR3 sequence: CSAAQTGALTYEQYF. The CDR3 nucleotides read TGCAGTGCTGCTCAGACAGGGGCTCTTACCTACGAGCAGTACTTC.